The 5 T cell receptor beta chains below all came from one sample that was sequenced in a study of shared clonotypes between healthy human individuals. Measured with immunoSEQ multiplex PCR; TCRdb has only the in-frame clones, and not every one. This sample has approximately 500,000 clones, with around four fifths found just once. Sequenced: PBMCs. These TCRs come from a middle-aged woman in good health. Some clones in this sample may be carry-over from other donors' samples.

This chain joins TRBV2 and TRBJ2-2; tentatively, D is TRBD1 (6 bases). V was cut by 9 bases and J by 1 base, with 12 bases left in between. Germline V gene data show CDR1 as SNHLY and CDR2 as FYNNEI. The CDR3 is 14 residues long. For the CDR3, the DNA is TGTGCCAGTTTTTCGGACAGGAACACCGGGGAGCTGTTTTTT. Its translation is CASFSDRNTGELFF.

Concerning this clone itself: Other DNA sequences of this sample code for an identical CDR3. The genes are TRBV6-6 and TRBJ1-5, with TRBD1 matching over 7 bases. V lost 2 bases, J lost 6 bases, and 7 bases stayed unmatched. CDR3 length: 15 residues. Looked up from germline, CDR1 is MNHNY and CDR2 is SVGAGI (reference sequence). The CDR3 is CASSYRQGGGQPQHF. CDR3 sequence (DNA): TGTGCCAGCAGTTACAGACAGGGAGGGGGTCAGCCCCAGCATTTT.

The chain recombines TRBV19 with TRBJ1-5, with 9 bases that match TRBD1. The CDR3 is 17 amino acids. Germline CDR1 reads LNHDA; CDR2 reads SQIVND (reference sequence). V lost 3 bases, J lost 0 bases, and 6 bases stayed unmatched. The CDR3 DNA follows: TGTGCCAGTAGTATCGGGGACAGGGCTTATAGCAATCAGCCCCAGCATTTT. Its protein product is CASSIGDRAYSNQPQHF. The variable domain in full, completed from reference TRBV19 and TRBJ1-5, reads DGGITQSPKYLFRKEGQNVTLSCEQNLNHDAMYWYRQDPGQGLRLIYYSQIVNDFQKGDIAEGYSVSREKKESFPLTVTSAQKNPTAFYLCASSIGDRAYSNQPQHFGDGTRLSIL.

V usage is TRBV5-4 and J usage is TRBJ2-5; D is tentatively TRBD1 or TRBD2 (5 bases each). With 5 bases removed from V and 1 base from J, the gap between germline ends came to 12 bases. CDR3 length: 14 amino acids. CDR1 and CDR2 (germline): SGHNT, YYREEE (reference sequence). The DNA for the CDR3 is TGTGCCAGCAGAGAGGGACGGGGCCAAGAGACCCAGTACTTC. This sequence encodes CASREGRGQETQYF.

The DNA for the CDR3 is TGCGCCAGCAGCCCGAACGGATACTCTAACTATGGCTACACCTTC. Encoded protein: CASSPNGYSNYGYTF. This chain connects TRBV5-1 to TRBJ1-2; D is ambiguous. V was trimmed by 4 bases and J by 0 bases, leaving 13 bases between them. Germline V gene data show CDR1 as SGHRS and CDR2 as YFSETQ. The CDR3 runs to 15 residues.